This TCR beta chain was identified during a study of PD-1 blockade in mismatch repair-deficient tumors. Study as a whole: Patients had around 11 mismatch repair-deficient cancer types and were previously treated and progressing.

Method: immunoSEQ multiplex PCR; TCRdb's copy keeps in-frame clones and lacks some. The table lists under 150,000 clones, about nine tenths of them singletons. PCR or immunohistochemistry showed mismatch repair deficiency in every enrolled patient. Notes on this clone: Its specificity is unknown.

Points from the study as a whole: Tumor-resident clones, often undetectable pretreatment in blood, expanded then contracted after pembrolizumab.

The CDR3 is 14 residues long. Germline V gene data show CDR1 as SGHRS and CDR2 as YFSETQ. Trimming took off 4 bases at V and 0 bases at J, with 9 bases between the two ends. J is TRBJ2-3 and V is TRBV5-1; D not certain. Sequencing used peripheral blood, obtained approximately 69 weeks after starting pembrolizumab. This receptor was identified in an adult with mismatch repair-deficient cancer. The CDR3 DNA follows: TGCGCCAGCAGCCGCCGGAAAAGCACAGATACGCAGTATTTT. Protein: CASSRRKSTDTQYF.